This T cell receptor (beta chain) was captured in a study of cytomegalovirus exposure and HLA in healthy donors. In the PCR, 60 Vbeta and 13 Jbeta primers were used. The table came from immunoSEQ multiplex PCR; TCRdb's copy has only in-frame clones and leaves some out. The data contain 95,000 to 150,000 clones, under 70% of them singletons. The V gene's germline CDR1 is LNHDA and CDR2 SQIVND (reference sequence). V lost 5 bases to trimming and J lost 6 bases, with 15 bases between them. The CDR3 runs 14 residues. Study results and limitations: Reportedly, HLA-A and HLA-B alleles of most subjects were accurately predicted from TCR beta. Most TCR sequences were seen very rarely across donors, but some public TCRs occurred in many. Associated with cytomegalovirus, according to the listing, were 150 to 200 TCR beta chains.

Comments on this clone: Antigen: not known.

The chain has TRBV19 and TRBJ2-3; maybe TRBD2 (6 bases). Sequenced input: PBMCs. The receptor was isolated from a man younger than 30 in good health and CMV-seronegative. The CDR3 loop reads CASSFGTLDDTQYF. The CDR3 region has the DNA TGTGCCAGTAGTTTCGGGACTCTTGATGATACGCAGTATTTT.